What follows are 31 T cell receptor beta chains derived from one specimen sequenced in a study of blood T cell repertoires in COVID-19. Assay used: immunoSEQ multiplex PCR; TCRdb lists only in-frame clones, some missing. The sample lists around 160,000 clones; about nine tenths were seen once. The sequenced material came from peripheral blood. The receptors here all came from a human donor in a cohort sampled during active COVID-19.

This clone was detected only once. The chain links TRBV5-1 to TRBJ2-5; TRBD2 aligns across 15 bases. J lost 1 base, V lost 4 bases, and 8 bases had no gene match. The CDR3 runs 18 residues. The germline V gene has CDR1 SGHRS and CDR2 YFSETQ. Written as DNA, the CDR3 is TGCGCCAGCAGCCACGGACTAGCGGGAGGGGCGTCCCAAGAGACCCAGTACTTC. Residues: CASSHGLAGGASQETQYF.

The rearrangement joins TRBV6-2 or TRBV6-3 to TRBJ1-6; D not certain. Trimming removed 4 bases at V and 10 bases at J, with 14 bases between. The CDR3 consists of 14 residues. Looked up from germline, CDR1 is MNHEY and CDR2 is SVGEGT. As DNA, the CDR3 is TGTGCCAGCAGTTGGAGATCCCTGAACTCACCCCTCCACTTT. Its translation is CASSWRSLNSPLHF.

This clone was found once. This chain links TRBV10-3 with TRBJ1-1; D gene ambiguous. Trimming pared 0 bases from V and 1 base from J, leaving 3 bases between. In germline, CDR1 is ENHRY, CDR2 SYGVKD. This CDR3 contains 13 residues. The CDR3 region has the DNA TGTGCCATCAGTGAGTCAGCGAACACTGAAGCTTTCTTT. It specifies CAISESANTEAFF.

This chain joins TRBV7-2 and TRBJ2-1; D call uncertain. From germline, CDR1 is SGHTA and CDR2 FQGNSA. The CDR3 has 15 amino acids. The ends were cut back, 2 bases at V and 2 bases at J, with 10 bases in the middle. The CDR3 here is CASSLNTLAYNEQFF. The CDR3 bases are TGTGCCAGCAGCTTAAACACTCTAGCCTACAATGAGCAGTTCTTC.

The chain is built from TRBV11-3 and TRBJ1-1; 7 nucleotides line up with TRBD1. The V gene's germline CDR1 is SGHNT and CDR2 YENEEA. CDR3 length equals 16 residues. J was trimmed by 2 bases and V by 3 bases; bases with no gene match: 9. In DNA form, the CDR3 reads TGTGCCAGCAGCTTGGGAACTACAGGGGTTAACACTGAAGCTTTCTTT. Translating it yields CASSLGTTGVNTEAFF.

This clone turned up a few times. The rearrangement joins TRBV4-2 to TRBJ1-2, with TRBD1 matching 7 bases. V gave up 2 bases and J gave up 7 bases; unmatched junction bases: 10. This CDR3 comprises 15 residues. The V gene's germline CDR1 is LGHNA and CDR2 YNFKEQ. CDR3 sequence (DNA): TGTGCCAGCAGCCAATCCGGGACAGCCGATGCTGGCTACACCTTC. Encoded protein: CASSQSGTADAGYTF.

This clone was observed a few times. The V call is TRBV19, the J call TRBJ2-2; TRBD2 matches 7 bases. The germline gives CDR1 LNHDA, CDR2 SQIVND (reference sequence). V was clipped by 6 bases and J by 5 bases; unmatched bases: 6. The CDR3 sequence is 14 residues long. CDR3 region: CASSGRGETGELFF. CDR3 nucleotide sequence: TGTGCCAGTAGCGGACGGGGGGAGACCGGGGAGCTGTTTTTT.

This clone came up a few times. This chain joins TRBV21-1 and TRBJ1-4; TRBD1, as called in the table, went unchecked against the DNA. TRBV21-1 is shown as a pseudogene. This CDR3 comprises 15 residues. The CDR3 nucleotides are TGTGCCAGCAGCCAGGGACAGGCCGATAATGAAAAACTGTTTTTT. It yields the protein CASSQGQADNEKLFF.

The chain employs TRBV7-8 and TRBJ2-5; D may be TRBD2 (5 bases). This CDR3 spans 15 amino acids. V shed 2 bases and J shed 1 base, with 11 bases lying between them. CDR1 and CDR2 (germline): SGHVS, FQNEAQ. This CDR3 is CASSLNVGSQETQYF. CDR3 nucleotide sequence: TGTGCCAGCAGCTTAAATGTGGGGAGCCAAGAGACCCAGTACTTC.

The genes are TRBV7-9 and TRBJ2-7; D gene unclear. This CDR3 contains 15 residues. CDR1 and CDR2 (germline): SEHNR, FQNEAQ (reference sequence). The V and J ends lost 3 bases and 6 bases respectively, with 18 bases between them. CDR3 amino acids: CASSFPPTVSFEQYF. In nucleotides, the CDR3 is TGTGCCAGCAGCTTCCCACCGACTGTCAGCTTCGAGCAGTACTTC.

The rearrangement uses TRBV24-1 and TRBJ2-5; D not certain. The germline gives CDR1 KGHDR, CDR2 SFDVKD. Trimming stripped 6 bases from V and 1 base from J, with 8 bases between. This CDR3 spans 13 amino acids. The CDR3 reads CATSNGPQETQYF. The CDR3 DNA reads as TGTGCCACCAGTAATGGGCCCCAAGAGACCCAGTACTTC.

This chain connects TRBV7-2 to TRBJ2-5, with 11 bases aligning to TRBD1. There are 15 residues in the CDR3. The V segment lost 4 bases and the J segment 4 bases; nucleotides outside the gene matches: 5. In germline, CDR1 is SGHTA, CDR2 FQGNSA. This chain's CDR3 is CASSWDRGLSETQYF. CDR3 nucleotides: TGTGCCAGCAGCTGGGACAGGGGGTTGTCAGAGACCCAGTACTTC.

A few counts support this clone. The chain recombines TRBV3-1 (or the pseudogene TRBV3-2) with TRBJ2-7, with 10 bases fitting TRBD1. CDR1 and CDR2 from the germline V gene are LGHDT and YNNKEL (reference sequence). V shed 1 base, J shed 7 bases, and the junction held 10 bases outside the gene matches. There are 16 residues in the CDR3. The CDR3 loop is CASSQAAGQGKGEQYF. CDR3 DNA: TGTGCCAGCAGCCAAGCGGCGGGACAGGGGAAAGGGGAGCAGTACTTC.

This clone was observed a handful of times. The rearrangement joins TRBV18 to TRBJ2-5, with 7 nucleotides matching TRBD1. Trimming at V came to 0 bases and at J to 1 base, leaving 2 bases not matched to a gene. The CDR3 consists of 15 residues. Germline CDR1 and CDR2: KGHSH and LQKENI. The DNA for the CDR3 is TGTGCCAGCTCACCACCGTCAGGGGGCCAAGAGACCCAGTACTTC. It translates to CASSPPSGGQETQYF.

The gene calls are TRBV19 and TRBJ1-1, with 10 bases identical to TRBD1. Trimming removed 7 bases from V and 5 bases from J; junction bases left unmatched: 7. This CDR3 is built from 14 residues. Germline values: CDR1 LNHDA, CDR2 SQIVND (reference sequence). This CDR3 is CASTPDRGSTEAFF. CDR3 bases: TGTGCCAGTACCCCGGACAGGGGGTCTACTGAAGCTTTCTTT.

The V call is TRBV7-8, the J call TRBJ1-1; no clear D. This CDR3 is built from 13 residues. The V end lost 5 bases, the J end lost 4 bases, and 11 bases lay between the germline ends. From germline, CDR1 is SGHVS and CDR2 FQNEAQ. The CDR3 sequence: CASSPIPGTEAFF. The CDR3 region has the DNA TGTGCCAGCAGCCCCATCCCAGGCACTGAAGCTTTCTTT.

The rearrangement links TRBV4-3 to TRBJ2-1; tentatively, D is TRBD2 (5 bases). CDR3 length: 16 amino acids. Germline V gene lookup returns CDR1 LGHNA and CDR2 YSLEER. The germline V and J ends were trimmed by 0 bases and 5 bases, with 14 bases remaining between them. The DNA of the CDR3 is TGCGCCAGCAGCCAAGATCGGGCGCGGGCCGACAATGAGCAGTTCTTC. Its translation is CASSQDRARADNEQFF.

This clone was seen more than once but under ten times. The V call is TRBV7-9, the J call TRBJ1-1; TRBD1 agrees at 7 bases. The CDR3 covers 15 residues. Germline trimming cut 5 bases from V and 1 base from J; bases unmatched to any gene: 7. Per the germline V gene, CDR1 is SEHNR and CDR2 is FQNEAQ (reference sequence). CDR3 loop: CASSVRQGGNTEAFF. CDR3 coding DNA: TGTGCCAGCAGCGTCAGACAGGGCGGGAACACTGAAGCTTTCTTT.

The chain has TRBV5-6 and TRBJ2-5, with TRBD2 as a possible D gene (5 bases). Germline CDR1 and CDR2: SGHDT and YYEEEE. Between the trimmed V and J ends, which lost 2 bases and 6 bases, there was a span of 17 bases. This CDR3 is built from 15 residues. The CDR3 region has the DNA TGTGCCAGCAGCTTTTACGGTCCGGGGAGAAAGACCCAGTACTTC. It yields the protein CASSFYGPGRKTQYF. Full variable domain (rest looked up from reference TRBV5-6 and TRBJ2-5): DAGVTQSPTHLIKTRGQQVTLRCSPKSGHDTVSWYQQALGQGPQFIFQYYEEEERQRGNFPDRFSGHQFPNYSSELNVNALLLGDSALYLCASSFYGPGRKTQYFGPGTRLLVL.

This clone was detected only a few times. The V and J genes are TRBV9 and TRBJ1-3; 8 bases fit TRBD1. Per the germline V gene, CDR1 is SGDLS and CDR2 is YYNGEE. CDR3 size: 17 residues. Unmatched junction bases numbered 9, after V lost 4 bases and J lost 0 bases. The CDR3 protein is CASSFRDRSSSGNTIYF. The CDR3 DNA reads as TGTGCCAGCAGCTTCAGGGACAGGTCCAGCTCTGGAAACACCATATATTTT.

The chain recombines TRBV2 with TRBJ1-4, with D unresolved. Germline CDR1 and CDR2: SNHLY and FYNNEI. Trimming took off 6 bases at V and 6 bases at J, with 17 bases between the two ends. This CDR3 contains 15 residues. The CDR3 sequence is CASSPISIRYEKLFF. The CDR3 coding sequence is TGTGCCAGCAGCCCCATCTCGATCAGATATGAAAAACTGTTTTTT.

The chain is built from TRBV2 and TRBJ1-2; TRBD1 matches at 11 bases. This CDR3 comprises 16 residues. Germline loops: CDR1 SNHLY, CDR2 FYNNEI. V trimming: 5 bases; J trimming: 4 bases; junction bases outside the gene matches: 9. The CDR3 reads CASSPGTGGRRYGYTF. The CDR3 DNA reads TGTGCCAGCAGTCCCGGGACAGGGGGTAGACGCTATGGCTACACCTTC.

A single count supports this clone. V gene TRBV5-1 combines with J gene TRBJ1-1, with D hard to call. Germline V gene sequence: CDR1 SGHRS, CDR2 YFSETQ. Trimming left V 0 bases short and J 7 bases short, with 10 bases between. The CDR3 consists of 13 residues. CDR3 coding DNA: TGCGCCAGCAGCTTGGTCGTGGGGAGTGAAGCTTTCTTT. This encodes CASSLVVGSEAFF.

In its sample, this clone was seen a few times. The chain has TRBV27 and TRBJ1-2, with 11 bases identical to TRBD1. Germline V lookup: CDR1 MNHEY, CDR2 SMNVEV (reference sequence). V was clipped by 4 bases and J by 6 bases; unmatched bases: 7. The CDR3 is made up of 15 amino acids. The CDR3: CASSSRDRGWDGYTF. The CDR3 DNA reads TGTGCCAGCAGTTCAAGGGACAGGGGGTGGGATGGCTACACCTTC.

This clone showed up just once. The chain combines TRBV11-3 with TRBJ2-7, with 10 bases matching TRBD2. The germline V gene has CDR1 SGHNT and CDR2 YENEEA. V lost 1 base, J lost 2 bases, and 2 bases stayed unmatched. This CDR3 spans 15 amino acids. CDR3: CASSLGTSGPYEQYF. The CDR3 DNA follows: TGTGCCAGCAGCTTAGGGACTAGCGGTCCCTACGAGCAGTACTTC.

The CDR3, as DNA: TGTGCCAGCAGCTGGACTAGCGGGACAGCCTCCCGCTACGAGCAGTACTTC. Its protein product is CASSWTSGTASRYEQYF. The V and J genes are TRBV28 and TRBJ2-7, with TRBD2 matching over 12 bases. Germline V gene lookup returns CDR1 MDHEN and CDR2 SYDVKM. CDR3 length: 17 amino acids. V lost 6 bases and J lost 3; bases outside the gene matches: 12.

The chain links TRBV4-2 to TRBJ2-2; no definite D call. V shed 1 base and J shed 2 bases, with 8 bases lying between them. The CDR3 extends over 15 amino acids. Germline CDR1 LGHNA, CDR2 YNFKEQ. CDR3 DNA: TGTGCCAGCAGCCAAGGGTTGAGTAACACCGGGGAGCTGTTTTTT. Translated: CASSQGLSNTGELFF.

Only one count was recorded for this clone. V usage is TRBV28 and J usage is TRBJ2-1; 13 nucleotides match TRBD2. This CDR3 is 15 amino acids long. Germline CDR1 and CDR2: MDHEN and SYDVKM. The V gene end was trimmed by 5 bases and the J gene end by 9 bases; junction bases not matched to a gene: 7. The chain's CDR3 is CASSQTSGRAAEQFF. In DNA, the CDR3 is TGTGCCAGCAGTCAAACTAGCGGGAGGGCCGCTGAGCAGTTCTTC. The whole variable domain, remainder taken from reference TRBV28 and TRBJ2-1, is DVKVTQSSRYLVKRTGEKVFLECVQDMDHENMFWYRQDPGLGLRLIYFSYDVKMKEKGDIPEGYSVSREKKERFSLILESASTNQTSMYLCASSQTSGRAAEQFFGPGTRLTVL.

This clone has a single count. V and J are TRBV5-8 and TRBJ2-5, with D maybe TRBD1 (5 bases). Between the trimmed V and J ends, which lost 0 bases and 1 base, there was a span of 7 bases. CDR3 length: 14 amino acids. From germline, CDR1 is SGHTS and CDR2 YDEGEE. CDR3 nucleotide sequence: TGTGCCAGCAGCTTGGGACAGCCCCAAGAGACCCAGTACTTC. Protein: CASSLGQPQETQYF.

V gene TRBV20-1 combines with J gene TRBJ2-2; D possibly corresponds to TRBD1 (5 bases). Trimming stripped 3 bases from V and 4 bases from J, with 15 bases between. The CDR3 sequence is 15 residues long. CDR1 and CDR2 (germline): DFQATT, SNEGSKA (reference sequence). The DNA of the CDR3 is TGCAGTGCTAGTAACCAAGACAGATTCACCGGGGAGCTGTTTTTT. Translating it yields CSASNQDRFTGELFF.

The count of this clone is one. V is TRBV6-6 and J is TRBJ2-4; the D is unclear. The CDR3 spans 13 residues. Per germline, CDR1 MNHNY and CDR2 SVGAGI (reference sequence). Between the trimmed V and J ends, which lost 6 bases and 1 base, there was a span of 7 bases. CDR3 nucleotides: TGTGCCAGCAGCCTAAAGGCCAAAAACATTCAGTACTTC. Translated, it gives CASSLKAKNIQYF.